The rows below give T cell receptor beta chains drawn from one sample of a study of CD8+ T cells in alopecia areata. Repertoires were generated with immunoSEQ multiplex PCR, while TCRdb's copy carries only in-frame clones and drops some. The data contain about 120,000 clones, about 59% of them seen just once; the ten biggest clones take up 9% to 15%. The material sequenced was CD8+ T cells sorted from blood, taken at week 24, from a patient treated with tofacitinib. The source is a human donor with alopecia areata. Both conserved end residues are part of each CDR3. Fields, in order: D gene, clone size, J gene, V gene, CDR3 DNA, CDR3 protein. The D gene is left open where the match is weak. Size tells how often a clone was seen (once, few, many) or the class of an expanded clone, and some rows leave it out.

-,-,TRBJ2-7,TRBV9,TGTGCCAGCAGCGTAGACGACGGGGAGGGGGACTACGAGCAGTACTTC,CASSVDDGEGDYEQYF
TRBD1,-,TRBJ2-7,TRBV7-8,TGTGCCAGCAGCTTAGCGAGTACAGGGGGCGAGCAGTACTTC,CASSLASTGGEQYF
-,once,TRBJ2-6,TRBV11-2,TGTGCCAGCAGCTTAGAGACAGCTGGGGCCAACGTCCTGACTTTC,CASSLETAGANVLTF
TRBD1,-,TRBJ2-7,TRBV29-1,TGCAGCGTACTCCAGGGGGCGGGGGAGCAGTACTTC,CSVLQGAGEQYF
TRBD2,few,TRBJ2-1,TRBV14,TGTGCCAGCACCCCGTCCCTAGCGGGTCATGAGCAGTTCTTC,CASTPSLAGHEQFF
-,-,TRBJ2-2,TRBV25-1,TGTGCCAGCAGTGAATTCCAGGGGAGCACCGGGGAGCTGTTTTTT,CASSEFQGSTGELFF
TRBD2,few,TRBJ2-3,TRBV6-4,TGTGCCAGCAGTGACTCAACTAGCGGGGGCAATACGCAGTATTTT,CASSDSTSGGNTQYF
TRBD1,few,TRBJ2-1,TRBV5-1,TGCGCCAGCAGCTTGGCCAAGGCAGGGGGATACAATGAGCAGTTCTTC,CASSLAKAGGYNEQFF
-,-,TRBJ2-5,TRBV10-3,TGTGCCGCACGGAGGGGGCTAATCGAGACCCAGTACTTC,CAARRGLIETQYF
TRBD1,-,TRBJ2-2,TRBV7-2,TGTGCCTTGGGACAGTTGGGATTCGGGGAGCTGTTTTTT,CALGQLGFGELFF
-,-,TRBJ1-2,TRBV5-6,TGTGCCAGCAGCTCAAGCGGAGAGGTTTGGAACTATGGCTACACCTTC,CASSSSGEVWNYGYTF
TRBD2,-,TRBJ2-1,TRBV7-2,TGTGCCAGCGGGGCGGGGGGCCTCTTC,CASGAGGLF
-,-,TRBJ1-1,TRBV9,TGTGCCAGCAGCGTAGGGGGGCTCACTGAAGCTTTCTTT,CASSVGGLTEAFF
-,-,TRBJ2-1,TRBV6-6,TGTGCCGCCGACGGGGAGAACAATGAGCAGTTCTTC,CAADGENNEQFF
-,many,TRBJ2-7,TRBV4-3,TGCGCCAGCAGCCAAGCCCTGGAGGGGGCAGGAGGAGAGCAGTACTTC,CASSQALEGAGGEQYF
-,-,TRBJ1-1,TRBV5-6,TGTGCCAGCAGCTTGGAGGCGAACACTGAAGCTTTCTTT,CASSLEANTEAFF
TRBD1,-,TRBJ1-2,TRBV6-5,TGTGCCAGCAGTCCCGGGACAGATGGCTACACCTTC,CASSPGTDGYTF
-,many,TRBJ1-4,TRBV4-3,TGCGCCAGCAGCCAAGAGGGACTCGGGGAAAAACTGTTTTTT,CASSQEGLGEKLFF
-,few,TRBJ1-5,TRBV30,TGTGCCTGGAGCGGAGACGAGGGGAATCAGCCCCAGCATTTT,CAWSGDEGNQPQHF
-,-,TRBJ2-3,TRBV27,TGTGCCAGCAACCTAGCAGGGGGGCGCACAGATACGCAGTATTTT,CASNLAGGRTDTQYF
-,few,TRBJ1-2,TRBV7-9,TGTGCCAGCACCCCCTCGCCGGCCTCTAACTATGGCTACACCTTC,CASTPSPASNYGYTF
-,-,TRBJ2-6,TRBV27,TGTGCCAGCAGTCTCCAGTCTGGGGCCAACGTCCTGACTTTC,CASSLQSGANVLTF
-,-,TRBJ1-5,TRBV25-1,TGTGCCAGCGGCGATCAGCCCCAGCATTTT,CASGDQPQHF
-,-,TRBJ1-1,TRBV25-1,TGTGCCAGCAGTGAGGGCCGCACTGAAGCTTTCTTT,CASSEGRTEAFF
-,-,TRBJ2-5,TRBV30,TGTGCCTGGAACCAGTACCAAGAGACCCAGTACTTC,CAWNQYQETQYF
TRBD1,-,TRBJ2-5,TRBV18,TGTGCCAGCTCACCAAGACAGGGGCACCAAGAGACCCAGTACTTC,CASSPRQGHQETQYF
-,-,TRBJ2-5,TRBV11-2,TGTGCCAGCAGTCACCCTGGGGAGGGGGTGAGGGAGACCCAGTACTTC,CASSHPGEGVRETQYF
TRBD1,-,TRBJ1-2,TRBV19,TGTGCCAGTAGTCCTGGGACAGGAGGTGGCTACACCTTC,CASSPGTGGGYTF
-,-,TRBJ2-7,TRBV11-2,TGTGCCAGCAGCCATGGACGGAAAGACAGCGAGCAGTACTTC,CASSHGRKDSEQYF
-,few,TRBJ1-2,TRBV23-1,TGCGCCAGCAGTCACTCGCCGGGATCAGGGGACTATGGCTACACCTTC,CASSHSPGSGDYGYTF
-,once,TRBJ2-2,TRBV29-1,TGCAGCGGCACAGCTTCGGGCGGGGAGCTGTTTTTT,CSGTASGGELFF
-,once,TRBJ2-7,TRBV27,TGTGCCAGCAGTCCCGCAGTAGGTACATTGGCCTACGAGCAGTACTTC,CASSPAVGTLAYEQYF
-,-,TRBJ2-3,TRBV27,TGTGCCAGCACTTTGGGGCTTGACACAGATACGCAGTATTTT,CASTLGLDTDTQYF
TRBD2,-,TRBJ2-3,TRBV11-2,TGTGCCAGCAGCTTAGCTTCGCGGGGGGGCCTAACGCAGTATTTT,CASSLASRGGLTQYF
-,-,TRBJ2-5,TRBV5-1,TGCGCCAGCAGCTTGGAGGACCCCGAAGAGACCCAGTACTTC,CASSLEDPEETQYF
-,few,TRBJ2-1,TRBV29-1,TGCAGCGTTGTATGGGGGAACAATGAGCAGTTCTTC,CSVVWGNNEQFF
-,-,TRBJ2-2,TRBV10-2,TGCGCCAGCAGTGAGCTGCTAGAGGGCACCGGGGAGCTGTTTTTT,CASSELLEGTGELFF
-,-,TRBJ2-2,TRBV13,TGTGCCAGCAGCCACCCCGGGGCAGGGATCACCGGGGAGCTGTTTTTT,CASSHPGAGITGELFF
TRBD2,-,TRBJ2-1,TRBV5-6,TGTGCCAGCAGCTTTGGGACTAGAGTCCATGAGCAGTTCTTC,CASSFGTRVHEQFF
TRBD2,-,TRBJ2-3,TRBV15,TGTGCCACCAGCGATAGCGGGGGCCCAATCACAGATACGCAGTATTTT,CATSDSGGPITDTQYF
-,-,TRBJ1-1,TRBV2,TGTGCCAGCAGGGCAGGGAACACTGAAGCTTTCTTT,CASRAGNTEAFF
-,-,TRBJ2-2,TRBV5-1,TGCGCCAGCAGCCCGGAGGAGTACGGCGGGGTCGCCACCGGGGAGCTGTTTTTT,CASSPEEYGGVATGELFF
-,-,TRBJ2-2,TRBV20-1,TGCAGTGCGCCTAAGGCCGGGGAGCTGTTTTTT,CSAPKAGELFF
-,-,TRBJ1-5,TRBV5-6,TGTGCCAGCAGCTTGGGGACAACTCAGCCCCAGCATTTT,CASSLGTTQPQHF
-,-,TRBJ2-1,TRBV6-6,TGTGCCAGCAGTTACGCCATTAGCGACGAGCAGTTCTTC,CASSYAISDEQFF
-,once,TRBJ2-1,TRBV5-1,TGCGCCAGCAGCCCGGAAGGGGGGGATGTAAATGAGCAGTTCTTC,CASSPEGGDVNEQFF
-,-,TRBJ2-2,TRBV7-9,TGTGCCAGCAGTACAGTAAGATCCGGGGAGCTGTTTTTT,CASSTVRSGELFF
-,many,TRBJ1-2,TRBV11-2,TGTGCCAGCAGCCCACCCGACCCCTACTATGGCTACACCTTC,CASSPPDPYYGYTF
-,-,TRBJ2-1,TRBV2,TGTGCCAGCAGTGACAGGCCCCATGAGCAGTTCTTC,CASSDRPHEQFF
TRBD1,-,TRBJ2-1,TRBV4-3,TGCGCCAGCAGCCAAGGAGGGGGCGCTGGGAATGAGCAGTTCTTC,CASSQGGGAGNEQFF
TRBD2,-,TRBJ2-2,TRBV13,TGTGCCAGCGAACTAGCGCCCGGGGAGCTGTTTTTT,CASELAPGELFF
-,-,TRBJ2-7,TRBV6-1,TGTGCCACCATGTTTGGGAGGTACGAGCAGTACTTC,CATMFGRYEQYF